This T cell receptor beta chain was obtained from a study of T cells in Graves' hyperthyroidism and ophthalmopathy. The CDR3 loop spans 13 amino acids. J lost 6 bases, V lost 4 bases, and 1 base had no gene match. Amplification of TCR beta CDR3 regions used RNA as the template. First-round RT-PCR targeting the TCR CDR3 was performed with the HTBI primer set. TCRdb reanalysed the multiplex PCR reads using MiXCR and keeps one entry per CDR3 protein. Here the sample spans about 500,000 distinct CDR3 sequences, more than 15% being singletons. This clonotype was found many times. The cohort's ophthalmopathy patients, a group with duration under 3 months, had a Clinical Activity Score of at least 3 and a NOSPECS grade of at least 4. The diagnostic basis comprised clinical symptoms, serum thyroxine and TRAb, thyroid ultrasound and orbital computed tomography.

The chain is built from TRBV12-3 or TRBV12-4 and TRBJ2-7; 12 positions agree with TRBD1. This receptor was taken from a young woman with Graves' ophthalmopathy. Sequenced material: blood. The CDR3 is CASSWDRGLEQYF. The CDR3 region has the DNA TGTGCCAGCAGTTGGGACAGGGGGCTCGAGCAGTACTTC.